This T cell receptor beta chain is from a study of response to subunit inactivated influenza vaccine. One entry per CDR3 protein, called by TCRdb with MiXCR from the RT-PCR reads. The data contain a few hundred thousand distinct CDR3 sequences, around 15% of them singletons. This clonotype was detected a few times. The antigen is undetermined. The CDR3 is 19 amino acids. The germline V gene encodes CDR1 SGDLS and CDR2 YYNGEE. The ends lost 0 bases at V and 5 bases at J; junction bases unmatched: 10. Overall study results and limits: There was a suggestion from the authors that each seasonal influenza vaccination recruits few new T cells.

Specimen: PBMCs from blood, collected roughly 13 days after vaccination. The chain carries TRBV9 and TRBJ2-3; 15 positions match TRBD2. The TCR sequence derives from a man between 45 and 60 years old who received an inactivated influenza vaccine. Here the CDR3 reads CASSVAPGLAGGPRDTQYF. The CDR3 bases are TGTGCCAGCAGCGTAGCCCCTGGACTAGCGGGGGGGCCCAGAGATACGCAGTATTTT.